One and the same sample provided the 19 T cell receptor beta chains below, sequenced in a study of cytomegalovirus exposure and HLA in healthy donors. Researchers ran the PCR with 60 Vbeta and 13 Jbeta primers. Assay used: immunoSEQ multiplex PCR; TCRdb lists only in-frame clones, some missing. The sample lists roughly 50,000 clones; roughly 77% were seen once. Sequencing used PBMCs. All receptors derive from a man aged 25-45 years in good health and CMV-seropositive.

This clone turned up a few times. Germline and junction disagree at one end, which may indicate a read error. This rearrangement joins TRBV7-3 to TRBJ1-1; D is perhaps TRBD1 (5 bases). Germline CDR1 and CDR2: SGHTA and FQGTGA. This CDR3 has 14 amino acids. CDR3 DNA: TGCGCCAGCAGCCCCTGGAGGGGAGACACTGAAGCTTTCTTT. Amino acids: CASSPWRGDTEAFF.

The chain combines TRBV5-1 with TRBJ1-1; 10 bases match TRBD1. CDR3 length: 17 amino acids. Looked up from germline, CDR1 is SGHRS and CDR2 is YFSETQ. V lost 4 bases to trimming and J lost 1 base; unmatched junction nucleotides: 10. Here the CDR3 DNA reads TGCGCCAGCAGCCCAGCGGGCTGGACAGGGGGGAACACTGAAGCTTTCTTT. Protein sequence: CASSPAGWTGGNTEAFF.

The V and J genes are TRBV9 and TRBJ2-2, with D perhaps TRBD2 (6 bases). Germline V gives CDR1 SGDLS, CDR2 YYNGEE. V was pared by 4 bases and J by 0 bases, with 10 bases between. The CDR3 sequence is 15 residues long. The CDR3 coding sequence is TGTGCCAGCAGCCTGAGACTAGCGAACACCGGGGAGCTGTTTTTT. This gives the protein CASSLRLANTGELFF.

The chain has TRBV5-1 and TRBJ2-7, with D possibly TRBD1 on 6 matching bases. The ends were cut back, 5 bases at V and 0 bases at J, with 12 bases in the middle. Germline values: CDR1 SGHRS, CDR2 YFSETQ. The CDR3 is 14 residues long. CDR3 amino acids: CASSSQGFSYEQYF. As DNA, the CDR3 is TGCGCCAGCAGTTCTCAGGGGTTCTCCTACGAGCAGTACTTC.

Turning to this clone: Likely a read error: the CDR3 ends without its conserved phenylalanine or tryptophan. The CDR3 region has the DNA TGTGCCAGCAGCTTGCTTAGGTCGAAGACAAGCTCCTACGAGCAGTACCTC. Protein sequence: CASSLLRSKTSSYEQYL. The rearrangement uses TRBV5-6 and TRBJ2-7; unclear D gene. Germline V gene lookup returns CDR1 SGHDT and CDR2 YYEEEE. Between the trimmed V and J ends, which lost 1 base and 0 bases, there was a span of 17 bases. This CDR3 contains 17 residues.

V gene TRBV2 combines with J gene TRBJ2-4, with TRBD1 identical over 8 bases. The germline gives CDR1 SNHLY, CDR2 FYNNEI. V dropped 4 bases and J dropped 5; count of bases not matched to a gene: 4. The CDR3 totals 14 residues. The CDR3 loop is CASSGQGFQNIQYF. The CDR3 DNA follows: TGTGCCAGCAGTGGACAGGGGTTCCAAAACATTCAGTACTTC.

The rearrangement joins TRBV11-2 to TRBJ1-2, with 7 bases fitting TRBD1. The CDR3 runs 13 residues. After removal of 5 bases from V and 8 bases from J, the junction contained 8 bases not matched to a gene. In germline, CDR1 is SGHAT, CDR2 FQNNGV. The CDR3: CASSVNRGGGYTF. CDR3 coding DNA: TGTGCCAGCAGCGTAAACAGGGGTGGAGGCTACACCTTC.

This chain joins TRBV4-2 and TRBJ2-5; 8 bases are shared with TRBD1. The CDR3 spans 15 residues. Germline V gene sequence: CDR1 LGHNA, CDR2 YNFKEQ. Trimming cost V 4 bases and J 5 bases; bases outside gene matches: 9. This CDR3 reads CASSRPNRGEETQYF. For the CDR3, the DNA is TGTGCCAGCAGCCGCCCTAACAGGGGGGAGGAGACCCAGTACTTC.

The V and J genes are TRBV18 and TRBJ1-1; D gene ambiguous. The CDR3 extends over 16 amino acids. The germline CDR1 and CDR2 sequences are KGHSH and LQKENI. Trimming took off 2 bases at V and 4 bases at J, with 17 bases between the two ends. The CDR3, as DNA: TGTGCCAGCTCACCATCTTTGGTAGAGCTTAGCACTGAAGCTTTCTTT. It is translated as CASSPSLVELSTEAFF. The entire variable domain, with the rest obtained from reference TRBV18 and TRBJ1-1, is as follows: NAGVMQNPRHLVRRRGQEARLRCSPMKGHSHVYWYRQLPEEGLKFMVYLQKENIIDESGMPKERFSAEFPKEGPSILRIQQVVRGDSAAYFCASSPSLVELSTEAFFGQGTRLTVV.

This clone appeared a few times. This chain connects TRBV2 to TRBJ1-1, with D unresolved. Trimming cost V 7 bases and J 4 bases, with 16 bases left between them. Per the germline V gene, CDR1 is SNHLY and CDR2 is FYNNEI. The CDR3 has 14 residues. In DNA form, the CDR3 reads TGTGCCAGCACTTTGGGGAGAGGGATCACTGAAGCTTTCTTT. Amino acid sequence: CASTLGRGITEAFF.

The chain recombines TRBV18 with TRBJ2-7; the D gene is possibly TRBD1 (5 bases). The V end was cut by 1 base, the J end by 5 bases, with 12 bases between. The CDR3 consists of 14 residues. Germline V gives CDR1 KGHSH, CDR2 LQKENI. CDR3 sequence: CASSPRQGRDEQYF. The CDR3 nucleotides are TGTGCCAGCTCACCACGGCAGGGAAGAGACGAGCAGTACTTC.

This chain connects TRBV5-1 to TRBJ2-7, with 7 positions matching TRBD1. This CDR3 spans 15 amino acids. CDR1 is SGHRS and CDR2 is YFSETQ in the germline V gene. The junction had 8 bases not matched to a gene; V was cut back by 4 bases and J by 1 base. The CDR3 sequence: CASSPRQGGSYEQYF. CDR3 DNA: TGCGCCAGCAGCCCTCGACAGGGTGGGTCCTACGAGCAGTACTTC.

The table lists this clone with a count of one. The rearrangement uses TRBV29-1 and TRBJ1-5, with D perhaps TRBD1 (6 bases). Germline V lookup: CDR1 SQVTM, CDR2 ANQGSEA. The CDR3 has 14 residues. Trimming took off 0 bases at V and 7 bases at J, with 13 bases between the two ends. The CDR3 sequence is CSVEDGAGEQPQHF. The CDR3 coding sequence is TGCAGCGTTGAAGATGGAGCAGGGGAACAGCCCCAGCATTTT.

The chain employs TRBV9 and TRBJ2-7; 8 bases line up with TRBD1. This CDR3 is 15 amino acids long. Germline CDR1 SGDLS, CDR2 YYNGEE. Trimming at V came to 2 bases and at J to 3 bases, leaving 7 bases not matched to a gene. The CDR3 here is CASSVTAGTGYEQYF. The CDR3, as DNA: TGTGCCAGCAGCGTCACAGCCGGGACAGGCTACGAGCAGTACTTC.

CDR3 coding DNA: TGTGCCAGCCGGGAGTTTAATGAAAAACTGTTTTTT. Translated: CASREFNEKLFF. This chain joins TRBV6-1 and TRBJ1-4, with D unresolved. The CDR3 loop spans 12 amino acids. Germline-derived CDR1 and CDR2 are MNHNS and SASEGT. Trimming pared 8 bases from V and 4 bases from J, leaving 8 bases between.

The chain has TRBV7-6 and TRBJ1-1, with D possibly TRBD1 on 6 matching bases. Between the trimmed V and J ends, which lost 3 bases and 0 bases, there was a span of 14 bases. This CDR3 comprises 16 residues. Per the germline V gene, CDR1 is SGHVS and CDR2 is FNYEAQ. The CDR3 DNA follows: TGTGCCAGCAGCTTTGGCCGGGACACCTTGAACACTGAAGCTTTCTTT. It specifies CASSFGRDTLNTEAFF.

This clone was seen only a few times. This rearrangement joins TRBV5-5 to TRBJ1-3; D remains ambiguous. V lost 4 bases and J lost 0, with 5 bases in between. CDR3 length: 13 amino acids. The V gene's germline CDR1 is SGHKS and CDR2 YYEKEE (reference sequence). The CDR3 DNA reads as TGTGCCAGCAGCCCTAACTCTGGAAACACCATATATTTT. This translates into CASSPNSGNTIYF.

This clone was detected only once. This sequence joins TRBV9 and TRBJ2-1; possibly TRBD1 for D (6 bases). Trimming took off 3 bases at V and 4 bases at J, with 14 bases between the two ends. The CDR3 runs to 15 residues. Germline assignment: CDR1 SGDLS and CDR2 YYNGEE. Here the CDR3 reads CASSAQGTAYNEQFF. The CDR3 DNA reads as TGTGCCAGCAGCGCACAGGGTACAGCTTACAATGAGCAGTTCTTC. The complete variable domain, with remaining parts taken from reference TRBV9 and TRBJ2-1, reads DSGVTQTPKHLITATGQRVTLRCSPRSGDLSVYWYQQSLDQGLQFLIQYYNGEERAKGNILERFSAQQFPDLHSELNLSSLELGDSALYFCASSAQGTAYNEQFFGPGTRLTVL.

This clone was detected only once. The chain joins TRBV6-1 to TRBJ2-3; tentatively, D is TRBD1 (6 bases). The length of the CDR3 is 14 residues. Trimming cost V 6 bases and J 0 bases, with 10 bases left between them. The germline V gene has CDR1 MNHNS and CDR2 SASEGT. CDR3 in amino acids: CASRGATSTDTQYF. CDR3 DNA: TGTGCCAGCAGGGGGGCCACTAGCACAGATACGCAGTATTTT.